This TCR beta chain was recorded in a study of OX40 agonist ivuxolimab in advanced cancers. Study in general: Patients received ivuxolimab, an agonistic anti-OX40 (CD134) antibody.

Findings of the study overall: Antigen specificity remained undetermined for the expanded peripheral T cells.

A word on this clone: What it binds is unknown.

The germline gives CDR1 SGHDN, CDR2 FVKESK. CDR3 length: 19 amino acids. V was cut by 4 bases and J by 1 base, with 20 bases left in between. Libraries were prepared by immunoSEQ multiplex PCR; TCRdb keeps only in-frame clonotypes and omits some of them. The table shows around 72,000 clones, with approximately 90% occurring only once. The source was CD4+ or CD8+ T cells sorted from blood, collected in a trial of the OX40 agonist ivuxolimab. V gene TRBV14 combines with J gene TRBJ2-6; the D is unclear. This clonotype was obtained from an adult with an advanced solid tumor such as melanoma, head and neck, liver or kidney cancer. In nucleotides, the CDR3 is TGTGCCAGCAGCCCCAGGAAGGGCCCCATCGGATCTGGGGCCAACGTCCTGACTTTC. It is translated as CASSPRKGPIGSGANVLTF.